This TCR beta chain was retrieved from a study of T cell repertoires in cytomegalovirus infection. A word on this clonotype: Its antigen remains unidentified.

The CDR3 spans 16 residues. V gave up 0 bases and J gave up 1 base; unmatched junction bases: 5. The germline CDR1 and CDR2 sequences are SGHDN and FVKESK. TCRdb recomputed calls from the reads with MiXCR, one row per CDR3 protein. The profile shows fewer than 350,000 distinct CDR3 sequences, just under 30% of them singletons. The source material was cultured PBMCs, sampled from culture after CMV antigen stimulation. The clonotype comes from a human donor in good health (CMV status not recorded). Some clones in this sample may be carry-over from other donors' samples. This sequence joins TRBV14 and TRBJ1-2, with 7 bases that match TRBD1. The CDR3 DNA reads TGTGCCAGCAGCCAAGAAGGGGGCAGCTTTAACTATGGCTACACCTTC. Its protein is CASSQEGGSFNYGYTF.